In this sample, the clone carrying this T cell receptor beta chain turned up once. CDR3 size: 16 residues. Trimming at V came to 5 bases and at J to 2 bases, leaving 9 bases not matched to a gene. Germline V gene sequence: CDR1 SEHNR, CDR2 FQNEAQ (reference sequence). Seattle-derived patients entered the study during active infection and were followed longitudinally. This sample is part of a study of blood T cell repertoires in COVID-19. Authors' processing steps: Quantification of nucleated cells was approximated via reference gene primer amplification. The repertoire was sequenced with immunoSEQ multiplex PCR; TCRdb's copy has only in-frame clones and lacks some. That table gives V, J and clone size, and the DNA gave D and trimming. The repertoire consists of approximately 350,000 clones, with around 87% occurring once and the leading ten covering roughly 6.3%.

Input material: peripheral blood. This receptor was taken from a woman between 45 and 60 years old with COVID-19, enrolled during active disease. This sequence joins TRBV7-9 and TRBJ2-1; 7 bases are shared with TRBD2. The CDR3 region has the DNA TGTGCCAGCAGCCAAACCGGCGGGAGAGCCTACAATGAGCAGTTCTTC. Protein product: CASSQTGGRAYNEQFF.